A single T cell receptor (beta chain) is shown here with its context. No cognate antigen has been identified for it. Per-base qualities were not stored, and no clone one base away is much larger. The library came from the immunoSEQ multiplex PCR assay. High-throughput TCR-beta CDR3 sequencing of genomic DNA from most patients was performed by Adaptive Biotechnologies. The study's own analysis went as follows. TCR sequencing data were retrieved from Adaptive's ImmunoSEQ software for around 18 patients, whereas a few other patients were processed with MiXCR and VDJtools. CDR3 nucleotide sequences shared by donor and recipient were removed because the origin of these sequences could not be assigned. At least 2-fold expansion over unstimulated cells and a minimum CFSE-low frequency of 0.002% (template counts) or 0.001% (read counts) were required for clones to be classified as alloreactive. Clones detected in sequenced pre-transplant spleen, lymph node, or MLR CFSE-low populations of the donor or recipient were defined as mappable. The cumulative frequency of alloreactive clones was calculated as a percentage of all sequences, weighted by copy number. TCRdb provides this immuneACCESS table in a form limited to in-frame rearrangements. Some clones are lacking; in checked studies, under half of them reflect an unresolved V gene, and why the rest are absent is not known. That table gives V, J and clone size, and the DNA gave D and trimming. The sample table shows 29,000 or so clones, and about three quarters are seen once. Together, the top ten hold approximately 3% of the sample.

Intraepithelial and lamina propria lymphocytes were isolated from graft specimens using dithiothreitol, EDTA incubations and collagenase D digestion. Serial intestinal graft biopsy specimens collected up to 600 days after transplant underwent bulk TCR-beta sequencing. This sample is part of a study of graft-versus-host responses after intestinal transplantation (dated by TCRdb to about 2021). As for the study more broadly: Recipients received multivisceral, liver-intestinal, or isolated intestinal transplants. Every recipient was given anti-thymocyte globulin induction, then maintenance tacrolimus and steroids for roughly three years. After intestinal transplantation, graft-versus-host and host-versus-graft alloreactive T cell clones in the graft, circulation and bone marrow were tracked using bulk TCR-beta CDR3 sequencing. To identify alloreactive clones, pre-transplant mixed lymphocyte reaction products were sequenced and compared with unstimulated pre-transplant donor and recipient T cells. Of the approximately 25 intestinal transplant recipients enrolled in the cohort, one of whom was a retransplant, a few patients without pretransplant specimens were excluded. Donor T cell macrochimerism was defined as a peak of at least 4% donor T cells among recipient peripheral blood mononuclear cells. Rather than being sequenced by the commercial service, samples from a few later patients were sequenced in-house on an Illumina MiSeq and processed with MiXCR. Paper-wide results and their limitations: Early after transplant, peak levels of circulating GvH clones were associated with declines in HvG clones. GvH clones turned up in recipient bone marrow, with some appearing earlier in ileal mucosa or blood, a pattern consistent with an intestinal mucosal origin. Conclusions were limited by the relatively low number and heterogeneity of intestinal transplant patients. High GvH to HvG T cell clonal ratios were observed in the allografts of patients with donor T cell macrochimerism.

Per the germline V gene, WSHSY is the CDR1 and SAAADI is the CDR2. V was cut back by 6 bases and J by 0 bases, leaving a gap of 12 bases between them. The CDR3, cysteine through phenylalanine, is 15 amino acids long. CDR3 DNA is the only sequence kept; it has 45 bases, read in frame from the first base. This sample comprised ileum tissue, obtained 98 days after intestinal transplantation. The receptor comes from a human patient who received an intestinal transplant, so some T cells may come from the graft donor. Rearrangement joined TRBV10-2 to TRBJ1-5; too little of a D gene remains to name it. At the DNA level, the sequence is TGCGCCAGCAGACCGAGCGGCTATAGCAATCAGCCCCAGCATTTT. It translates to CASRPSGYSNQPQHF.